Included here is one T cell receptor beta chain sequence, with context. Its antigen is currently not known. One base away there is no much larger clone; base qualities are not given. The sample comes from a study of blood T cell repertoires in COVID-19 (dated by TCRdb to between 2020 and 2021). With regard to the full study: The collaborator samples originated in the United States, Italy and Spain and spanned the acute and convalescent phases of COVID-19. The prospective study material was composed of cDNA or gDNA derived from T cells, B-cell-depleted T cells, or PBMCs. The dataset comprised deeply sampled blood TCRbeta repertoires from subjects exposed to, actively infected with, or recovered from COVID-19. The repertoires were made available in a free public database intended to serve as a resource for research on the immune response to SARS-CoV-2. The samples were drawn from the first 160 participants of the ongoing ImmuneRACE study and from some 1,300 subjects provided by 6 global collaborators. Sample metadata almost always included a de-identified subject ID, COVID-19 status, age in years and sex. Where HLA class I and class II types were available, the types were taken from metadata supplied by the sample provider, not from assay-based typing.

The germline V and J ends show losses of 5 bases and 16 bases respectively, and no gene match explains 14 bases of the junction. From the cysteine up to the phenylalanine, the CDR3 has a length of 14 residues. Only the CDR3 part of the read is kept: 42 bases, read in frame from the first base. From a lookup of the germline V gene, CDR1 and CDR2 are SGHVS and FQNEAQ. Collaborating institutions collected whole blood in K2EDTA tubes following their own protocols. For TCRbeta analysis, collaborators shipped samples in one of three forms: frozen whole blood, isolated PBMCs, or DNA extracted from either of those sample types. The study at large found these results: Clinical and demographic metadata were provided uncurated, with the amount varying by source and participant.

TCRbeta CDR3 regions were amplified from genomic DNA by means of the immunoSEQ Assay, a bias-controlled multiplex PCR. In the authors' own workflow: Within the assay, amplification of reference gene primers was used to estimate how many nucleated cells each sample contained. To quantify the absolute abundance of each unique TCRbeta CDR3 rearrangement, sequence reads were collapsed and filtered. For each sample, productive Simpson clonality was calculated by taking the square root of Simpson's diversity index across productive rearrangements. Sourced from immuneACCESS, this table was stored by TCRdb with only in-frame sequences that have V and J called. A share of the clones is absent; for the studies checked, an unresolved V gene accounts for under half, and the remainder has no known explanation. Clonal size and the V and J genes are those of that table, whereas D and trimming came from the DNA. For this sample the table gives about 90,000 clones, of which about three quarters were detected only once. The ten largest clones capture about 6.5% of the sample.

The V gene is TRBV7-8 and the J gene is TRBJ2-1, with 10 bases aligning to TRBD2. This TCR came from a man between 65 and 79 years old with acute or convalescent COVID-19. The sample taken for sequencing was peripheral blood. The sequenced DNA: TGTGCCAGCAGCCCTAGGCCTAGCGGGGGCCTCGAATTCTTC. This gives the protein CASSPRPSGGLEFF.